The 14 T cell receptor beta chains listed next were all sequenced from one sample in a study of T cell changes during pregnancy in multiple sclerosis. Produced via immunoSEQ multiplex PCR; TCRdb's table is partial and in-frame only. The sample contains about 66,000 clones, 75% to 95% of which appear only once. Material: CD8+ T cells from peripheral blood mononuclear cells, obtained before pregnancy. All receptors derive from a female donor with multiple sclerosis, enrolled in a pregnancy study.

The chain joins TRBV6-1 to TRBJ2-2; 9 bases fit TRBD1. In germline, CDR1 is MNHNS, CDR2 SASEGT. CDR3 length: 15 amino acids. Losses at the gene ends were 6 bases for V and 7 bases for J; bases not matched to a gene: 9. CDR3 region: CASSEDRGGGGELFF. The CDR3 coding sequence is TGTGCCAGCAGCGAGGACAGGGGTGGCGGCGGGGAGCTGTTTTTT.

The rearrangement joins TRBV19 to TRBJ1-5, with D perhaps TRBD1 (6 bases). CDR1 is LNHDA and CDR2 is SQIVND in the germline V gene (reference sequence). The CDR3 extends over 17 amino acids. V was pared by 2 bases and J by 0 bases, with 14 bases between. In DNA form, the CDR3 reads TGTGCCAGTAGTATACCCCCTCGACAGGTTAGCAATCAGCCCCAGCATTTT. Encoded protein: CASSIPPRQVSNQPQHF.

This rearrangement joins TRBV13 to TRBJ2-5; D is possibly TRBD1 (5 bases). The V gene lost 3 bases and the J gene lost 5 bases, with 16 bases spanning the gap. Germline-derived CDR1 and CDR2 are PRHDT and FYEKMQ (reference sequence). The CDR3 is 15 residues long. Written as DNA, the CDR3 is TGTGCCAGCAGCTTTAAGGGGTTAGATGGGGAGACCCAGTACTTC. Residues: CASSFKGLDGETQYF.

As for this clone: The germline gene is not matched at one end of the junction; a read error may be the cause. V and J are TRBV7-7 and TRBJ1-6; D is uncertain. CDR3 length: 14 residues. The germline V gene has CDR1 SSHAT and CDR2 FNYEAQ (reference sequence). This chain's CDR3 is CASSLGSSGSPLHF. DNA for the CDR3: TGTGCTAGCAGCTTAGGTTCTTCGGGATCACCCCTCCACTTT.

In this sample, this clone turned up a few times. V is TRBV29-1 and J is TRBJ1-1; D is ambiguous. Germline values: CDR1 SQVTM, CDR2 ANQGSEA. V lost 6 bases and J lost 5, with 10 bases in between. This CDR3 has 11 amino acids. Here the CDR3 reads CSVSGSTEAFF. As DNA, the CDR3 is TGCAGCGTCTCGGGATCGACTGAAGCTTTCTTT. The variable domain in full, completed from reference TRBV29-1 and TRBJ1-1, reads SAVISQKPSRDICQRGTSLTIQCQVDSQVTMMFWYRQQPGQSLTLIATANQGSEATYESGFVIDKFPISRPNLTFSTLTVSNMSPEDSSIYLCSVSGSTEAFFGQGTRLTVV.

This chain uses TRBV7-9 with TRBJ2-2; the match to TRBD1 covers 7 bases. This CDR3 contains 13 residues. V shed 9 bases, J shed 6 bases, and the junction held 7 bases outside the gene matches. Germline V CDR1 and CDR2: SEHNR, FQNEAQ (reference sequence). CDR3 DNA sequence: TGTGCCAGTAAAGACAGGGATCCCGGGGAGCTGTTTTTT. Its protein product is CASKDRDPGELFF.

CDR3 nucleotides: TGTGCCAGCAGTCCCGGACTGGAGATGGACGAGCAGTACTTC. Translated, it gives CASSPGLEMDEQYF. V is TRBV27 and J is TRBJ2-7, with a possible D match to TRBD2 (5 bases). Trimming shortened V by 5 bases and J by 5 bases, and 16 bases separated the two germline ends. CDR1 and CDR2 (germline): MNHEY, SMNVEV (reference sequence). The CDR3 is made up of 14 amino acids.

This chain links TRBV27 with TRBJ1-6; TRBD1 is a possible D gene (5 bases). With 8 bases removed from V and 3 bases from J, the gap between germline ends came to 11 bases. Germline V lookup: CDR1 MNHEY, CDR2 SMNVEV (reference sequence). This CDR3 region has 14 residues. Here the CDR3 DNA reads TGTGCCAGCCGGGAGGGGCTCTATAATTCACCCCTCCACTTT. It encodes CASREGLYNSPLHF.

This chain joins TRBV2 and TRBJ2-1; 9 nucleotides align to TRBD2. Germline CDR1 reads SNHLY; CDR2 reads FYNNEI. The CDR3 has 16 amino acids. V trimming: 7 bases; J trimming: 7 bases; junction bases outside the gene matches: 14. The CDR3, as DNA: TGTGCCAGCACCCTCCAGGCCAGCGGGGGGAGGAATGAGCAGTTCTTC. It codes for CASTLQASGGRNEQFF.

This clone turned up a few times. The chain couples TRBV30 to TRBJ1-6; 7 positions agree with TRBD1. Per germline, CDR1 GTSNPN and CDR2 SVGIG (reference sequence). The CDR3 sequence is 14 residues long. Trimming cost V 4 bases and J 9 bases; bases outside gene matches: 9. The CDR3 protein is CAWNPTGVGSPLHF. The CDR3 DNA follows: TGTGCCTGGAACCCCACAGGGGTGGGTTCACCCCTCCACTTT.

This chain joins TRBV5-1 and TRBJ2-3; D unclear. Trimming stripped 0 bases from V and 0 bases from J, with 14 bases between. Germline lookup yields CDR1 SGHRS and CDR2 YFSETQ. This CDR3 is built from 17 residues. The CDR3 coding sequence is TGCGCCAGCAGCTTGGGGCCCACAACCTCTAGCACAGATACGCAGTATTTT. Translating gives CASSLGPTTSSTDTQYF.

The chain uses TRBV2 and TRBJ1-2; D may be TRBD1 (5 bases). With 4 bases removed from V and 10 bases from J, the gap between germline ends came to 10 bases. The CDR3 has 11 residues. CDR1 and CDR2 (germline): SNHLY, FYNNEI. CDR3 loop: CASSGGGDYTF. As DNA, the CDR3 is TGTGCCAGCAGTGGGGGGGGTGACTACACCTTC.

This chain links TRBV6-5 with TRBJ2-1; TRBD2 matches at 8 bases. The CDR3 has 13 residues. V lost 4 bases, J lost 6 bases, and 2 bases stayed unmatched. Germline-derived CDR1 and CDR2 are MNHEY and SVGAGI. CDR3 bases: TGTGCCAGCAGTTTCGGGAGGGCCAATGAGCAGTTCTTC. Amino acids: CASSFGRANEQFF.

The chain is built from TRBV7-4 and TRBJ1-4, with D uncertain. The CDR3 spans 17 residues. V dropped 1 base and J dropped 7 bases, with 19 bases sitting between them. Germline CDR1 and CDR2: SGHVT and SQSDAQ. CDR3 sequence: CASSLGVPGAFREKLFF. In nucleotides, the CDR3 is TGTGCCAGCAGCTTAGGCGTGCCGGGTGCTTTTCGTGAAAAACTGTTTTTT.